This entry features one T cell receptor beta chain sequence. The data derive from a study of blood T cell repertoires in COVID-19. Study-wide context: Collection of acute and convalescent COVID-19 samples took place in the United States, Italy and Spain. From T cells, B-cell-depleted T cells, or PBMCs came the material, which was cDNA or gDNA.

In the original analysis: The assay estimated nucleated cells by amplifying reference gene primers. Here immunoSEQ multiplex PCR was the method, and the copy in TCRdb shows in-frame clones only, minus some. That table supplies the V and J calls and clone size; D and trimming were determined from the DNA. The sample gives 300,000 to 350,000 clones, approximately 90% of which show up once; roughly 2.3% is in the top ten. V lost 1 base to trimming and J lost 9 bases, with 13 bases between them. Germline CDR1 and CDR2: SGHDN and FVKESK. This CDR3 has 15 residues. The J gene is TRBJ1-6, the V gene TRBV14, with a tentative D call TRBD1 (6 bases). Sequencing was done on a sample of peripheral blood. This TCR derives from a man between 18 and 35 years old with active or convalescent COVID-19. CDR3: CASSQARGKGSPLHF. DNA for the CDR3: TGTGCCAGCAGCCAAGCCAGGGGAAAGGGTTCACCCCTCCACTTT.